This T cell receptor beta chain was obtained from a study of T cell responses to AZD1222 COVID-19 vaccine. Study-wide results and caveats: Within unmutated variant regions lay the reported targets of nearly half of spike-specific TCRs.

To note about this clone: Its antigen is still unknown.

Only in-frame clones appear in the TCRdb table, and some are missing; sequencing was by immunoSEQ multiplex PCR. Of some 180,000 clones listed, over 80% are singletons. This CDR3 contains 12 residues. CDR1 is LNHDA and CDR2 is SQIVND in the germline V gene (reference sequence). V was shortened by 9 bases and J by 4 bases, with 12 bases between the two germline ends. The TCR originated in an adult in good health. The specimen comprised peripheral blood, sampled on day 0 of AZD1222 vaccination. V is TRBV19 and J is TRBJ1-1, with D possibly being TRBD1 (5 bases). CDR3 coding DNA: TGTGCCAGCCAGGGTGGTGTCACTGAAGCTTTCTTT. Amino acid sequence: CASQGGVTEAFF.